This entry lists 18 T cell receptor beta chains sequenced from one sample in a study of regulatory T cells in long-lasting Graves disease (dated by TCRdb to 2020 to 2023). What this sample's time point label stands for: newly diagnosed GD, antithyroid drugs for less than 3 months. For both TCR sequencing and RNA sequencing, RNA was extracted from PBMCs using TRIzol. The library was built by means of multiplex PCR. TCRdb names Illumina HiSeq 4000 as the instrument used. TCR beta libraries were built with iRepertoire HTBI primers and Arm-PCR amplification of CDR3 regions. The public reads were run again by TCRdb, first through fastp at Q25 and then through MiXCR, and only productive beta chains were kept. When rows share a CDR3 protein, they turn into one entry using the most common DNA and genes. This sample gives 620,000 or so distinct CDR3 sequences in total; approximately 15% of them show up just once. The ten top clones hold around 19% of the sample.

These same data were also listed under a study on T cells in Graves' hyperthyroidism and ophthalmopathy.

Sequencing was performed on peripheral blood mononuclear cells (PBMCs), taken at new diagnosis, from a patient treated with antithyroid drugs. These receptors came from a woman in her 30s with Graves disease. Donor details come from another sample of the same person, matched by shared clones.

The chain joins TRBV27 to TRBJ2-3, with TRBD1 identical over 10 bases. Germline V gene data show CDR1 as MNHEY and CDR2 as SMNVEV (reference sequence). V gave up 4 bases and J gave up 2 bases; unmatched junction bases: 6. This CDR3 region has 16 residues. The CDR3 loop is CASSSLGTGATDTQYF. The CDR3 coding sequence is TGTGCCAGCAGTTCCTTGGGGACAGGGGCCACAGATACGCAGTATTTT.

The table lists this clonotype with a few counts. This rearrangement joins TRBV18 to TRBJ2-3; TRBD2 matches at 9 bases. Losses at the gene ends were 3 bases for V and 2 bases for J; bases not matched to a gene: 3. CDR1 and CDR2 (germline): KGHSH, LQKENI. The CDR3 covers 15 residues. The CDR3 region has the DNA TGTGCCAGCTCACCCGGACTAGCGAACACAGATACGCAGTATTTT. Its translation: CASSPGLANTDTQYF.

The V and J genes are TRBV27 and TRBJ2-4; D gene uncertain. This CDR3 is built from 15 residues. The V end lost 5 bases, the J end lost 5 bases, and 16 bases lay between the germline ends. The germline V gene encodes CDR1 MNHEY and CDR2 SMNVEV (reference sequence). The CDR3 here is CASSPRPTGENIQYF. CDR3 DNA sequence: TGTGCCAGCAGTCCGCGGCCGACTGGTGAAAACATTCAGTACTTC.

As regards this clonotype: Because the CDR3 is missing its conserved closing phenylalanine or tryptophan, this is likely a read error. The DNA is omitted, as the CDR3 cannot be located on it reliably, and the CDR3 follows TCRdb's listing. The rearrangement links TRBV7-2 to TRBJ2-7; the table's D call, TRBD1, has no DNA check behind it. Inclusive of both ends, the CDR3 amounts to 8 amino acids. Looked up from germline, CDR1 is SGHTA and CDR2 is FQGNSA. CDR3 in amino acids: CASSLEGG.

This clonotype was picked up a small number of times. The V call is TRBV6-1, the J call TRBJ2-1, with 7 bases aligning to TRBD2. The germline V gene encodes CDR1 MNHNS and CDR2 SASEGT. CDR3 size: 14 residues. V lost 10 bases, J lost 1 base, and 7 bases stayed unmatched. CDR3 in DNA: TGTGCCATCGTAAGGGGAGGGTCCTACAATGAGCAGTTCTTC. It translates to CAIVRGGSYNEQFF.

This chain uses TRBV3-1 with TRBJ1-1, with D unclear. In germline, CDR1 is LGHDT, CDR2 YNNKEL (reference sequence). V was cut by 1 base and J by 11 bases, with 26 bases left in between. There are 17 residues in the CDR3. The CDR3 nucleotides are TGTGCCAGCAGCCAAGTGTCAGGCGCCTACCCGGCAACATCGGCTTTCTTT. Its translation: CASSQVSGAYPATSAFF. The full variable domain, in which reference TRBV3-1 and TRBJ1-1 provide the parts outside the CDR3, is DTAVSQTPKYLVTQMGNDKSIKCEQNLGHDTMYWYKQDSKKFLKIMFSYNNKELIINETVPNRFSPKSPDKAHLNLHINSLELGDSAVYFCASSQVSGAYPATSAFFGQGTRLTVV.

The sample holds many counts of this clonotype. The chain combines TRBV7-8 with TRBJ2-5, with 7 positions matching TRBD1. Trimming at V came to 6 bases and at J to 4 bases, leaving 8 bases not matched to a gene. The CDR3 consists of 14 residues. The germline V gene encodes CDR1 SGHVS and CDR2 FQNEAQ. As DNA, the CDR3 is TGTGCCAGCAGTGGACAGGCCGGCGGAGAGACCCAGTACTTC. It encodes CASSGQAGGETQYF. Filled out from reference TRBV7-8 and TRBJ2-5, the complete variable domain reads GAGVSQSPRYKVAKRGQDVALRCDPISGHVSLFWYQQALGQGPEFLTYFQNEAQLDKSGLPSDRFFAERPEGSVSTLKIQRTQQEDSAVYLCASSGQAGGETQYFGPGTRLLVL.

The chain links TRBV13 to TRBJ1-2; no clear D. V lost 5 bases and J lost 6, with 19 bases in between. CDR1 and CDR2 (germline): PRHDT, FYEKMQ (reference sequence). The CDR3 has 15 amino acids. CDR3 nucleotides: TGTGCCAGCAGCGTAGCAGTCGGGAAGCTTGATGGCTACACCTTC. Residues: CASSVAVGKLDGYTF.

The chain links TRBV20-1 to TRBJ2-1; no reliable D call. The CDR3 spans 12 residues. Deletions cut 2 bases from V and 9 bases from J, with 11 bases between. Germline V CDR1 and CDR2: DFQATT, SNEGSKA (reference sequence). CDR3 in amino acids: CSARNPMAEQFF. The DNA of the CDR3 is TGCAGTGCTAGAAACCCTATGGCTGAGCAGTTCTTC.

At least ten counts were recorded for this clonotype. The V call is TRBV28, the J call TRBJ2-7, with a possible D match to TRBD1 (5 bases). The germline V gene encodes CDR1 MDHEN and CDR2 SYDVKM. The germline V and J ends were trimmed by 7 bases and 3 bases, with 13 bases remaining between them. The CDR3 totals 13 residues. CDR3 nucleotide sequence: TGTGCCAGCACCGCAGGGTTCCACTACGAGCAGTACTTC. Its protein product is CASTAGFHYEQYF.

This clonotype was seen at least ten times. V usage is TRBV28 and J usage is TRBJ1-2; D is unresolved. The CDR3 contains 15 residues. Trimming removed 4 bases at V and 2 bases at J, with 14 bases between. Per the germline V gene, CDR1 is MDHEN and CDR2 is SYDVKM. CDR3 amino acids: CASSSPSGGNYGYTF. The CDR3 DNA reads TGTGCCAGCAGTTCCCCATCAGGAGGAAACTATGGCTACACCTTC.

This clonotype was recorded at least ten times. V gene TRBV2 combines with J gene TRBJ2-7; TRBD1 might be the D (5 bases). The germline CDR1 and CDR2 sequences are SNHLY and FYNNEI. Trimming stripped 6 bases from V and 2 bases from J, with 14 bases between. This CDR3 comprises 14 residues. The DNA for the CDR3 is TGTGCCAGCAGCGCCGGACACGGCACCTACGAGCAGTACTTC. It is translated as CASSAGHGTYEQYF.

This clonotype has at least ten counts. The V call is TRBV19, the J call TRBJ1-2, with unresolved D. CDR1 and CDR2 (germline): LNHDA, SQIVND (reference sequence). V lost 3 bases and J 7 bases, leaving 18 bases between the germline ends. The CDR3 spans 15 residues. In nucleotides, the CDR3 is TGTGCCAGTAGTATTATTGGCCGTGGCGGACGTGGCTACACCTTC. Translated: CASSIIGRGGRGYTF.

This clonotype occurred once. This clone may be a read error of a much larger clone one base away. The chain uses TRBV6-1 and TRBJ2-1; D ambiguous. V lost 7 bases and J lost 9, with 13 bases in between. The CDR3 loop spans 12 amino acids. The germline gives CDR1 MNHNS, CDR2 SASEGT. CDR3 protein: CASTSPTSEQFF. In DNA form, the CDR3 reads TGTGCCAGCACCTCTCCGACCAGTGAGCAGTTCTTC.

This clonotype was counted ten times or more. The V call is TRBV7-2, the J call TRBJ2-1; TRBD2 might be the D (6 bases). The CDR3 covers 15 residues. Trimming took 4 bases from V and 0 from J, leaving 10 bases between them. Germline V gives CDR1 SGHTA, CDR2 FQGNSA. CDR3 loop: CASSYRDFSYNEQFF. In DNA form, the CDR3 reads TGTGCCAGCAGCTACCGGGACTTCTCCTACAATGAGCAGTTCTTC.

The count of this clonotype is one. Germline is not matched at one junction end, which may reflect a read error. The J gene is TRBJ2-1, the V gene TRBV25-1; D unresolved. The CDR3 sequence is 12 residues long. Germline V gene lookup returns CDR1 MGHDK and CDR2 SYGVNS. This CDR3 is CVSSLSASWQFF. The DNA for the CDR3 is TGTGTCAGCAGCCTCTCGGCGTCATGGCAGTTCTTC.

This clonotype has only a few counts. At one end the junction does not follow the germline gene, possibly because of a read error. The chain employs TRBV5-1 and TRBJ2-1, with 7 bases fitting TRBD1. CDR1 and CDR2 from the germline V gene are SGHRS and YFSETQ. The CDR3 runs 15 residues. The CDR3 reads CVSSLRQGQNNEQFF. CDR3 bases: TGCGTCAGCAGCCTCAGACAGGGCCAAAACAATGAGCAGTTCTTC.

The CDR3 DNA sequence: TGTGCCAGCAGTCAAACGTTTCCGGGACAGAAAACCAATCAGCCCCAGCATTTT. Protein sequence: CASSQTFPGQKTNQPQHF. The rearrangement uses TRBV6-2 or TRBV6-3 and TRBJ1-5, with 7 bases fitting TRBD1. Germline CDR1 and CDR2: MNHEY and SVGEGT. V lost 5 bases and J lost 3; bases outside the gene matches: 16. CDR3 length equals 18 residues.